This T cell receptor (beta chain) stems from a study of immune cell composition in non-small cell lung cancer. Germline lookup yields CDR1 SGHTS and CDR2 YDEGEE. The CDR3 loop spans 16 amino acids. The V gene lost 4 bases and the J gene lost 3 bases, with 16 bases spanning the gap. Normal lung was sampled as far from the tumour as possible, at least 3 cm. TCRdb keeps only in-frame clones here, not all; method: immunoSEQ multiplex PCR. Altogether about 4,800 clones are present, over 60% being singletons, with the ten largest covering around 8.5%. The TCR was taken from a human donor with non-small cell lung cancer. J is TRBJ2-2 and V is TRBV5-8; a possible D gene is TRBD1 (7 bases). Input material: non-adjacent lung tissue. CDR3 coding DNA: TGTGCCAGCAGCCTCAGGGGGGCGCAGTACACCGGGGAGCTGTTTTTT. The encoded protein is CASSLRGAQYTGELFF.